This T cell receptor (beta chain) was profiled in a study of blood T cell repertoires in COVID-19. Across the whole study: The United States, Italy and Spain were the sources of the acute and convalescent COVID-19 samples.

The CDR3 length is 14 residues. The V gene lost 0 bases and the J gene lost 2 bases, with 9 bases spanning the gap. Germline V lookup: CDR1 SGHKS, CDR2 YYEKEE (reference sequence). The data were produced by immunoSEQ multiplex PCR, yet TCRdb's version contains in-frame clones alone and is incomplete. The sample lists over 75,000 clones, roughly 78% occurring once. The genes are TRBV5-5 and TRBJ2-7, with D unresolved. The origin of this receptor is an older woman with acute or convalescent COVID-19. The source material was peripheral blood. In nucleotides, the CDR3 is TGTGCCAGCAGCTTGGGAGCAGGAACCTACGAGCAGTACTTC. This sequence encodes CASSLGAGTYEQYF.